This T cell receptor (beta chain) is from a study of T cells in tuberculosis. Study in general: A South African cohort included IGRA-negative adolescents, latently infected IGRA-positive adolescents and adults with active tuberculosis. Within 7 days of starting treatment, or before, PBMC were stored.

Germline V gene sequence: CDR1 SNHLY, CDR2 FYNNEI. The V gene lost 4 bases and the J gene lost 7 bases, with 13 bases spanning the gap. This CDR3 contains 13 residues. Whole-study results and caveats: Classification accuracy was roughly 87% (AUROC 0.90) with the GMM-specific repertoire. Active tuberculosis TCR-alpha repertoires lay closer to GMM-specific TCRs than IGRA-negative controls, suggesting clonal expansion.

Comment on this clone: The antigen is undetermined.

The data were produced by immunoSEQ multiplex PCR, yet TCRdb's version contains in-frame clones alone and is incomplete. The data contain fewer than 11,000 clones, roughly 94% of them singletons. The chain has TRBV2 and TRBJ1-2, with a tentative D call TRBD1 (6 bases). Sequenced sample: PBMCs. This receptor was taken from an adult with tuberculosis. CDR3: CASSVVQGPGYTF. The CDR3 bases are TGTGCCAGCAGTGTTGTTCAGGGGCCTGGCTACACCTTC.